This T cell receptor beta chain derives from a study of shared clonotypes between healthy human individuals. General observations from the study: Four donors shared approximately 5% of their naive CD4 clonotypes.

Points on this clone: The antigen is unknown.

This CDR3 is 17 amino acids long. Germline assignment: CDR1 MGHRA and CDR2 YSYEKL. Trimming took off 0 bases at V and 4 bases at J, with 16 bases between the two ends. The data were produced by immunoSEQ multiplex PCR, yet TCRdb's version contains in-frame clones alone and is incomplete. The sample gives approximately 2.5 million clones, 90% to 95% of which show up once; around 0.4% is in the top ten. The sequence was obtained from a man between 18 and 35 years old in good health. Some clones in this sample may be carry-over from other donors' samples. This chain joins TRBV4-1 and TRBJ2-1; D is possibly TRBD2 (5 bases). The sequenced material came from naive CD4+ T cells from PBMCs. Subset given: CD45RA+ positively selected. The DNA for the CDR3 is TGCGCCAGCAGCCAAGAGTCTGCTAGCCGACCATACAATGAGCAGTTCTTC. This codes for CASSQESASRPYNEQFF.